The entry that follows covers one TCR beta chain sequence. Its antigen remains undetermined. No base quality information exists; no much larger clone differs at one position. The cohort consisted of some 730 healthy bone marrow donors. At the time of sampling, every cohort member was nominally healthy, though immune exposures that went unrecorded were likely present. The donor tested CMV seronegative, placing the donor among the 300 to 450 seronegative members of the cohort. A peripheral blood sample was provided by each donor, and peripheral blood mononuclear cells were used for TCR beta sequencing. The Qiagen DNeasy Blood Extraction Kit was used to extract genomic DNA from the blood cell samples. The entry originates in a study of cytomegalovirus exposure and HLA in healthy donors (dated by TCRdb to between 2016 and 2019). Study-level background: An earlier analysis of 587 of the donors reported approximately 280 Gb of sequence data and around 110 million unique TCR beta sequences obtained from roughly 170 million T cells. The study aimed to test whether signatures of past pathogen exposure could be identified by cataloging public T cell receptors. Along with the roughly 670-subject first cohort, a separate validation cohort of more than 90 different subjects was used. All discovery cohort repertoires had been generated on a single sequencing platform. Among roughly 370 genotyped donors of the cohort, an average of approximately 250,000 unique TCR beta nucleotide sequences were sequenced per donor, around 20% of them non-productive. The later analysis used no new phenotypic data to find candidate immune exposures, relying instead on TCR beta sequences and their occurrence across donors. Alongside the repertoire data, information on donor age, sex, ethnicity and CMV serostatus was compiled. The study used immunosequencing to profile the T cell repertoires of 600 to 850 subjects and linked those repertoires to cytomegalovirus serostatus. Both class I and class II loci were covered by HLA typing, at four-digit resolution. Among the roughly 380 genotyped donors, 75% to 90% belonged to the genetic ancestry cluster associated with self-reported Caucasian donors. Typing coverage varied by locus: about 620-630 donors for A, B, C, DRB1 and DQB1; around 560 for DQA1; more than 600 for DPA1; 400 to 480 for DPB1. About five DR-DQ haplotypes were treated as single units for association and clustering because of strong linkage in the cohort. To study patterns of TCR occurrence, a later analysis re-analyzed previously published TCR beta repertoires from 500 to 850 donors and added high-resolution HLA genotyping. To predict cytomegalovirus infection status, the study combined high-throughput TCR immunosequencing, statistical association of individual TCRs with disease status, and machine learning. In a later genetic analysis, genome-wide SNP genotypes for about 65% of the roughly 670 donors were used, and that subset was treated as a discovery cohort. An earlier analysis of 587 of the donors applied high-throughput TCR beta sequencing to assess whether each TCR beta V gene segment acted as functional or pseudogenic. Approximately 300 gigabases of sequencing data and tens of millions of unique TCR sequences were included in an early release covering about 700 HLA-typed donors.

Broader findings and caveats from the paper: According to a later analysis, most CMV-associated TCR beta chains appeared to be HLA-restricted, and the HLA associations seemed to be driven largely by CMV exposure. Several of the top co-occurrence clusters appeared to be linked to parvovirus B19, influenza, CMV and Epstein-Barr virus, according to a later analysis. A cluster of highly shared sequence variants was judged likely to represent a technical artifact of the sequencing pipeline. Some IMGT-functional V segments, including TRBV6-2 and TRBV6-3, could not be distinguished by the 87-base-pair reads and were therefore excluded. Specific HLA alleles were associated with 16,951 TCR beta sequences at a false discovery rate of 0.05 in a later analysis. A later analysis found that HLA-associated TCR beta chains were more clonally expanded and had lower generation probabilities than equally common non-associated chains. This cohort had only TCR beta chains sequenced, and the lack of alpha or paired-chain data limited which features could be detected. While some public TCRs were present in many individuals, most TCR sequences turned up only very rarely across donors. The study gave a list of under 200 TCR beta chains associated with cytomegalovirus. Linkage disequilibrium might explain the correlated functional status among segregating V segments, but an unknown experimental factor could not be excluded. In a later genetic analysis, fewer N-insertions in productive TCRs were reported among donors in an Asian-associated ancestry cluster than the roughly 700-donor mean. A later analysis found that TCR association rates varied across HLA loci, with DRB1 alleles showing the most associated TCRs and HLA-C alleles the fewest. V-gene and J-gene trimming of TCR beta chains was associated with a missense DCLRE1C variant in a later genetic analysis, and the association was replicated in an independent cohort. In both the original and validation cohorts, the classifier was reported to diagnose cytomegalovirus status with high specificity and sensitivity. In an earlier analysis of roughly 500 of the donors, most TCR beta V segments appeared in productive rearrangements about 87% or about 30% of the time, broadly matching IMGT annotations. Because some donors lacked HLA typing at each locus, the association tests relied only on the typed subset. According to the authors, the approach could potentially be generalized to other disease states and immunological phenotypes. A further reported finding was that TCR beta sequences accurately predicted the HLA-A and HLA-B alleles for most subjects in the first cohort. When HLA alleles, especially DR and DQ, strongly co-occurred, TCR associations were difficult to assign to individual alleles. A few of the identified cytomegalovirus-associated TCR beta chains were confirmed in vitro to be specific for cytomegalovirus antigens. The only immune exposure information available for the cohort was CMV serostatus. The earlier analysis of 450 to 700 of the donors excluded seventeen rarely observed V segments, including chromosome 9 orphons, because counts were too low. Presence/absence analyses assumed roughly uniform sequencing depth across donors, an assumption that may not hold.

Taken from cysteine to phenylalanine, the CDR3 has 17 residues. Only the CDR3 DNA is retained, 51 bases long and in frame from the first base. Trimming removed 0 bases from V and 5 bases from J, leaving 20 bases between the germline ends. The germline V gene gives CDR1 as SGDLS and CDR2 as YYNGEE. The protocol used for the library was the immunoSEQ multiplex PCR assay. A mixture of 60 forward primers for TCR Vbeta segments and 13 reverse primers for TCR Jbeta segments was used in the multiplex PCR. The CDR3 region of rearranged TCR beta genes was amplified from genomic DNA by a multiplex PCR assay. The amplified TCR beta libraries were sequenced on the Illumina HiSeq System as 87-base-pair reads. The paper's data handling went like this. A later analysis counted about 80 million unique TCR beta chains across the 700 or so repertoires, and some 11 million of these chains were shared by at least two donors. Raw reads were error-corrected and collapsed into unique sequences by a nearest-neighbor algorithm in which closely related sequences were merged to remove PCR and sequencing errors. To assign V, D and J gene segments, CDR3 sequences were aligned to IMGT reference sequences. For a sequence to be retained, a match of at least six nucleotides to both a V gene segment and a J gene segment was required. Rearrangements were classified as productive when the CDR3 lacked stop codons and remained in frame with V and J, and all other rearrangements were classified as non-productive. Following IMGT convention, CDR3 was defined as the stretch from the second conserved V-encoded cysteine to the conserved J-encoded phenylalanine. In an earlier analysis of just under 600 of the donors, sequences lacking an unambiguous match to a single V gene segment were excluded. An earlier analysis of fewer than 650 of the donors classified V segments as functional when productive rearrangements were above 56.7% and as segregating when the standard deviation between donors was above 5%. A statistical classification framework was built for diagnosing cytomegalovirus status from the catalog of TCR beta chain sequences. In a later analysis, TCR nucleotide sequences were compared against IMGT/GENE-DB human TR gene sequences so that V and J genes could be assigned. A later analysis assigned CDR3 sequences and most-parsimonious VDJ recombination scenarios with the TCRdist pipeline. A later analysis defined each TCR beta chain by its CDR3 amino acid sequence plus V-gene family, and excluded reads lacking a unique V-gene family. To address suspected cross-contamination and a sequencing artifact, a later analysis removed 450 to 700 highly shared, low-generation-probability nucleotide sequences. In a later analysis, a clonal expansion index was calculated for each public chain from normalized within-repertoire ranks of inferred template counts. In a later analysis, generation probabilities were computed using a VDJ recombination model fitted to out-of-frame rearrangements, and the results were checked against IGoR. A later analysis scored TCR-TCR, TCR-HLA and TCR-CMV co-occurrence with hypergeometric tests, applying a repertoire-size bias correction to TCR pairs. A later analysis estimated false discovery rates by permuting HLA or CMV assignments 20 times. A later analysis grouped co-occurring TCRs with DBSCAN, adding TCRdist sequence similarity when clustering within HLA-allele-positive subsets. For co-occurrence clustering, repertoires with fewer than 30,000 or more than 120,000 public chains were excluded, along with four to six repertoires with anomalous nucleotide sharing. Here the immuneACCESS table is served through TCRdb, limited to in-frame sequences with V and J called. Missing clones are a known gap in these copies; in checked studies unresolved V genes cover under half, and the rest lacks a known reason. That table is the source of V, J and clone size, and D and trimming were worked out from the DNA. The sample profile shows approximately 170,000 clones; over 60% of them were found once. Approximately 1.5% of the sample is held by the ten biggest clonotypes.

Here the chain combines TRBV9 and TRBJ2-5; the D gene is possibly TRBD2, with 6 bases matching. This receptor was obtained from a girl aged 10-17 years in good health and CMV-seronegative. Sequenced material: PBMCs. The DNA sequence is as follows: TGTGCCAGCAGCGTAGATCCGCGGGATGTGGGGGAGGAGACCCAGTACTTC. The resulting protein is CASSVDPRDVGEETQYF.